This T cell receptor (beta chain) was sequenced for a study of naive and memory T cell subsets. Germline assignment: CDR1 LGHDT and CDR2 YNNKEL (reference sequence). CDR3 length: 15 amino acids. V was clipped by 2 bases and J by 1 base, with 11 bases between them. This clonotype was seen a few times. After the first PCR, alpha and beta chain libraries were processed separately. Two oligonucleotides, mixed equimolar, formed the beta constant-region primer covering TRBC1 and TRBC2. Ligated cDNA was amplified by four rounds of PCR with nested alpha and beta constant-region primers and SP2. TCRdb re-called the UMI-ligation and nested PCR reads with MiXCR, one entry per CDR3 protein. Seen here are 15,000 or so distinct CDR3 sequences, 8.5% to 9.5% observed once, and the top ten hold 23%.

The clonotype originates from a human donor in good health. The chain links TRBV3-1 to TRBJ2-5; D is undetermined. The sequencing sample was made of central memory CD8+ T cells from blood. DNA of the CDR3: TGTGCCAGCAGCCAATACCTCGGACGCCAAGAGACCCAGTACTTC. As protein: CASSQYLGRQETQYF.